This T cell receptor (beta chain) emerged from a study of PD-L1 blockade in urothelial cancer. On the study more broadly: There were a median of around 140,000 T cells in blood samples.

Sequencing used immunoSEQ multiplex PCR; TCRdb keeps in-frame clones, though not all of them. The sample lists roughly 25,000 clones, approximately 86% occurring once. Time point noted: peripheral blood 6 weeks after treatment start. CDR1 MGHRA and CDR2 YSYEKL come from the germline V gene. Trimming cost V 1 base and J 5 bases, with 19 bases left between them. CDR3 size: 17 residues. Findings of the study overall: Patients who had durable benefit saw their tumor-associated blood clones expand more at 3 weeks.

Points on this clone: The antigen remains unidentified.

This chain joins TRBV4-1 and TRBJ2-3; a weak D match, TRBD2 (5 bases). Sequenced here: PBMCs, sampled around atezolizumab (anti-PD-L1) treatment. This receptor was identified in a man between 65 and 85 years old with urothelial cancer. CDR3 in amino acids: CASSQGENLVGRDTQYF. As DNA, the CDR3 is TGCGCCAGCAGCCAAGGAGAAAACCTTGTTGGGAGAGATACGCAGTATTTT.